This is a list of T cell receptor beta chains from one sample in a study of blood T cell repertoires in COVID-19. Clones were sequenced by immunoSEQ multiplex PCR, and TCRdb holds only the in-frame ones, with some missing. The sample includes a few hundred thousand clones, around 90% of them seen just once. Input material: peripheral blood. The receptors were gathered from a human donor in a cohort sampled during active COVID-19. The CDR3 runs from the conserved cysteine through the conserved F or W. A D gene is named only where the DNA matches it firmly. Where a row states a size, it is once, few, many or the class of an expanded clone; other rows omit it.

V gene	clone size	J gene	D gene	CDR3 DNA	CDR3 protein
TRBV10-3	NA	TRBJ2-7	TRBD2	TGTGCCATCACCGCCGGGCTAGCGGGAGGCCCGAGCTCCTACGAGCAGTACTTC	CAITAGLAGGPSSYEQYF
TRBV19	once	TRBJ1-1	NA	TGTGCCAGTAGAGAGGGTTCGACTGAAGCTTTCTTT	CASREGSTEAFF
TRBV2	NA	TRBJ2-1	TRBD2	TGTGCCAGCAGTGAACAAGCGGGAGGCTATGAGCAGTTCTTC	CASSEQAGGYEQFF
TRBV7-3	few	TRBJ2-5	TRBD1	TGTGCCAGCGCTCCAGGGACAGCGAGTAAACAAGAGACCCAGTACTTC	CASAPGTASKQETQYF
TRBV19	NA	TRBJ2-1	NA	TGTGCCAGTAGTATGGAGGACAGTTACAATGAGCAGTTCTTC	CASSMEDSYNEQFF
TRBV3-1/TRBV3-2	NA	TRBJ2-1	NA	TGTGCCAGCAGCCAAATCCGGGGGTCCAATGAGCAGTTCTTC	CASSQIRGSNEQFF
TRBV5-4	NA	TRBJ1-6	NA	TGTGCCAGCAGCTTGGACGGGTTTTCACCCCTCCACTTT	CASSLDGFSPLHF
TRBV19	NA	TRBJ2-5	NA	TGTGCCAGTAAATCGGACACTGAAGAGACCCAGTACTTC	CASKSDTEETQYF
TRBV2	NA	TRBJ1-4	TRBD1	TGTGCCAGCAGTTCAGGGGGAAGTGAAAAACTGTTTTTT	CASSSGGSEKLFF
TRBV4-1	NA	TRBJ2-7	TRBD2	TGCGCCAGCAGCCACCCATATCGCCTAGCGGATCCTGTCCACGAGCAGTACTTC	CASSHPYRLADPVHEQYF
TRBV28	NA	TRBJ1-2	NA	TGTGCCAGCAGTTTTGGGGGGAACTATGGCTACACCTTC	CASSFGGNYGYTF
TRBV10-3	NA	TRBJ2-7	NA	TGTGCCATCAGTGAGTCCGGGACACCTACTACGGCGGACGAGCAGTACTTC	CAISESGTPTTADEQYF
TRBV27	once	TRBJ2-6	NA	TGTGCCAGCAGTCGAATAGACAGGAACTCTGGGGCCAACGTCCTGACTTTC	CASSRIDRNSGANVLTF
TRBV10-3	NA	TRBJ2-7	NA	TGTGCCATCAGGGGTACGGGGGAGCAGTACTTC	CAIRGTGEQYF
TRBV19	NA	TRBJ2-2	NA	TGTGCCTCCGTCCGACAGGCCAACACCGGGGAGCTGTTTTTT	CASVRQANTGELFF
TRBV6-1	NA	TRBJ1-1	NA	TGTGCCAGCAGTGAAGTTTGGGCAGACAACACTGAAGCTTTCTTT	CASSEVWADNTEAFF
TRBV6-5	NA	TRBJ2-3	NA	TGTGCCACCTCTTGGGGGAGGAGTGTAGATACGCAGTATTTT	CATSWGRSVDTQYF
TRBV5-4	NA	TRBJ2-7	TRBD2	TGTGCCAGCAGCTTGCTTCGCAGCGGGGGTGGCTGGGAGCAGTACTTC	CASSLLRSGGGWEQYF
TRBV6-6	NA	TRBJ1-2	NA	TGTGCCAGCAGTCTACAGGATGACTATGGCTACACCTTC	CASSLQDDYGYTF
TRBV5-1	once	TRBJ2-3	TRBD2	TGCGCCAGCAGCTTGGAAGGCGGGGGGGTCATAGATACGCAGTATTTT	CASSLEGGGVIDTQYF
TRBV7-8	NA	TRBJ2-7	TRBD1	TGTGCCAGCAGCTTGGCCGGGACAGGGGGGACCGAGCAGTACTTC	CASSLAGTGGTEQYF
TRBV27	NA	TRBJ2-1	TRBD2	TGTGCCAGCAGTTTAATGTCGGGAGGGTTTCCAGGTGAGCAGTTCTTC	CASSLMSGGFPGEQFF
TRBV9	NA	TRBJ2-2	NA	TGTGCCAGCAGCCTTAACACCGGGGAGCTGTTTTTT	CASSLNTGELFF
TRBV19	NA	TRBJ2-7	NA	TGTGCCAGTAGTATAACGCTATCCCCTTCCTACGAGCAGTACTTC	CASSITLSPSYEQYF
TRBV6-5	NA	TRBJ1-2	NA	TGTGCCAGCAGTTACTCGTTGGAAGCGGGGTATGGCTACACCTTC	CASSYSLEAGYGYTF
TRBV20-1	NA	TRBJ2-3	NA	TGCAGTGCTAGTAGAGGGGATACGCAGTATTTT	CSASRGDTQYF
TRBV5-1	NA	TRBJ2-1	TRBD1	TGCGCCAGCGGACAGGGGGATTGGCATGAGCAGTTCTTC	CASGQGDWHEQFF
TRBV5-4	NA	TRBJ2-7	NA	TGTGCCAGCAGCTTGGCCGGTGCTCCCGAGCAGTACTTC	CASSLAGAPEQYF
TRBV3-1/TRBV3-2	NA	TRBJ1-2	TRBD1	TGTGCCAGCAGTTCACAGGGGGCCTATGGCTACACCTTC	CASSSQGAYGYTF
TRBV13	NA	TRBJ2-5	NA	TGTGCCAGCAGCTCACGGGAGACCCAAGAGACCCAGTACTTC	CASSSRETQETQYF
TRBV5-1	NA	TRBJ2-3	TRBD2	TGCGCCAGCAGCCAAAGGCTAGCGGGTAGCACAGATACGCAGTATTTT	CASSQRLAGSTDTQYF
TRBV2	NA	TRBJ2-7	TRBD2	TGTGCCAGCAGTGATTACGGGACTACCTACGAGCAGTACTTC	CASSDYGTTYEQYF
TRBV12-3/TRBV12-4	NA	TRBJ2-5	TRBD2	TGTGCCAGCAGTCGCGGGGGGATAGAGACCCAGTACTTC	CASSRGGIETQYF
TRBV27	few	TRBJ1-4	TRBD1	TGTGCCAGCAGTTGGGGACAGGGTGAAAAACTGTTTTTT	CASSWGQGEKLFF
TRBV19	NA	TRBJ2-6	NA	TGTGCCAGTAGTATAGCGAGGGTCCCTGGGGCCAACGTCCTGACTTTC	CASSIARVPGANVLTF
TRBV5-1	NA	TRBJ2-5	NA	TGCGCCAGCAGCTTGGTTGGGGGAGCGGCGGCGGGGGAGACCCAGTACTTC	CASSLVGGAAAGETQYF
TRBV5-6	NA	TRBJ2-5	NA	TGTGCCAGCAGCTTGTGGCCGACTAACCAAGAGACCCAGTACTTC	CASSLWPTNQETQYF
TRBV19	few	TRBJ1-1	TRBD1	TGTGCCAGTAGTCGTCTAGGCAGGGGGCCCACTGAAGCTTTCTTT	CASSRLGRGPTEAFF
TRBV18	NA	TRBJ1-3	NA	TGTGCCAGCTCACCCTCGACTGACGCCTCTGGAAACACCATATATTTT	CASSPSTDASGNTIYF
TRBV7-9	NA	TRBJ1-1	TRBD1	TGTGCCAGCAGCTTCAAGACAGGGTCTGAAGCTTTCTTT	CASSFKTGSEAFF
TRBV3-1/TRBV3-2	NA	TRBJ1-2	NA	TGTGCCAGCAGCCCCGACTCTGGGGGGAACTATGGCTACACCTTC	CASSPDSGGNYGYTF
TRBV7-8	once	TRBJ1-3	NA	TGTGCCAGCAGCTTAGGAGGAGAGGGAACTGAAAACACCATATATTTT	CASSLGGEGTENTIYF
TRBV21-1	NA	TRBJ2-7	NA	TGTGCCAGCAGAAACCTGGGACAGGGTTCCTACGAGCAGTACTTC	CASRNLGQGSYEQYF
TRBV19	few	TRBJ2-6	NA	TGTGCCAGTACCAACCCCGCCCCCGGCGTTAGCGGGGCCAACGTCCTGACTTTC	CASTNPAPGVSGANVLTF
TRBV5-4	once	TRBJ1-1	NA	TGTGCCAGCAGCACCCCGACAGGTCGGACCACTGAAGCTTTCTTT	CASSTPTGRTTEAFF
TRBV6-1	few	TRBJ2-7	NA	TGTGCCAGCAGTGAAAGTCCTAGCATTGCCTACGAGCAGTACTTC	CASSESPSIAYEQYF
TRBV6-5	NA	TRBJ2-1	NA	TGTGCCAGCAGTCGAGGGGCTAGCGACTACAATGAGCAGTTCTTC	CASSRGASDYNEQFF
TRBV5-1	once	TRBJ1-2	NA	TGCGCCAGCAGCTTTTTAGGGGCGTCGTCCGGCTACACCTTC	CASSFLGASSGYTF
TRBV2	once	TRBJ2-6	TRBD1	TGTGCCAGCAGGAGAACCGGGACAGTTTCCTCTGGGGCCAACGTCCTGACTTTC	CASRRTGTVSSGANVLTF
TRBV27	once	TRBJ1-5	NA	TGTGCCAGCAGGGGGACAATCAATCAGCCCCAGCATTTT	CASRGTINQPQHF
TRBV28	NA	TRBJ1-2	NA	TGTGCCAGCAATTGGGGGGGTGTTGACTATGGCTACACCTTC	CASNWGGVDYGYTF
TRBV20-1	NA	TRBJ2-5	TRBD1	TGCAGTGCTAGTGTCACAGGGGAAGAGACCCAGTACTTC	CSASVTGEETQYF
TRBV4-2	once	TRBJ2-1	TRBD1	TGTGCCAGCAGTCGAGCTACTGACAGGGTCAATGAGCAGTTCTTC	CASSRATDRVNEQFF
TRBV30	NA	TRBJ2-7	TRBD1	TGTGCCTGGAGAGAACAGGGGATACCCTACGAGCAGTACTTC	CAWREQGIPYEQYF